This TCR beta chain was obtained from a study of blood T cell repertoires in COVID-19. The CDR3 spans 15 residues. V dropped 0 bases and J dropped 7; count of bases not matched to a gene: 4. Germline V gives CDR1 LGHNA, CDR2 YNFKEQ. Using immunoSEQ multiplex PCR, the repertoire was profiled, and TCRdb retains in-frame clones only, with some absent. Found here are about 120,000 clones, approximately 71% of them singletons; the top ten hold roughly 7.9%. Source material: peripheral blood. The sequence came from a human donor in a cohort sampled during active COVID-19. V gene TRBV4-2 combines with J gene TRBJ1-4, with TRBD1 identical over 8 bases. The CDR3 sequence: CASSQETGVLEKLFF. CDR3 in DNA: TGTGCCAGCAGCCAAGAGACAGGGGTTCTTGAAAAACTGTTTTTT.